These 19 T cell receptor beta chains share one sample of origin, sequenced in a study of blood T cell repertoires in COVID-19. Assay: immunoSEQ multiplex PCR; the TCRdb copy retains only in-frame clones and omits some. The sample contains over 250,000 clones, more than 80% of which appear only once. What was sequenced was peripheral blood. The receptors originated from a woman aged 45 to 65 with COVID-19, enrolled during active disease.

The V gene is TRBV5-1, the J gene TRBJ2-3; no definite D call. Between the trimmed V and J ends, which lost 1 base and 1 base, there was a span of 13 bases. CDR1 and CDR2 from the germline V gene are SGHRS and YFSETQ. The CDR3 sequence is 16 residues long. CDR3 DNA sequence: TGCGCCAGCAGCTTGATGACACCAAAGGGCACAGATACGCAGTATTTT. Amino acid sequence: CASSLMTPKGTDTQYF.

The CDR3 sequence: CASSPGAGANVLTF. CDR3 bases: TGTGCCAGCAGTCCAGGGGCTGGGGCCAACGTCCTGACTTTC. The rearrangement uses TRBV6-6 and TRBJ2-6; a possible D gene is TRBD1 (6 bases). CDR1 is MNHNY and CDR2 is SVGAGI in the germline V gene (reference sequence). V was pared by 5 bases and J by 2 bases, with 7 bases between. This CDR3 contains 14 residues.

This chain uses TRBV5-1 with TRBJ2-3; 10 bases line up with TRBD2. The V and J ends lost 4 bases and 6 bases, in that order; junction bases with no gene match: 8. The CDR3 is 15 residues long. Germline assignment: CDR1 SGHRS and CDR2 YFSETQ. Here the CDR3 DNA reads TGCGCCAGCAGCCCCCTAGCGGGAGAAGGGGATACGCAGTATTTT. It is translated as CASSPLAGEGDTQYF. The variable domain in full, completed from reference TRBV5-1 and TRBJ2-3, reads KAGVTQTPRYLIKTRGQQVTLSCSPISGHRSVSWYQQTPGQGLQFLFEYFSETQRNKGNFPGRFSGRQFSNSRSEMNVSTLELGDSALYLCASSPLAGEGDTQYFGPGTRLTVL.

J is TRBJ1-1 and V is TRBV29-1; possible D gene TRBD1, 6 bases. Per germline, CDR1 SQVTM and CDR2 ANQGSEA. V was cut by 6 bases and J by 2 bases, with 13 bases left in between. The CDR3 contains 13 residues. In DNA form, the CDR3 reads TGCAGCGTCTCCGACAGGTTCAACACTGAAGCTTTCTTT. Protein sequence: CSVSDRFNTEAFF.

J is TRBJ2-2 and V is TRBV5-6; 11 positions match TRBD2. Trimming removed 1 base from V and 7 bases from J; junction bases left unmatched: 6. Germline CDR1 and CDR2: SGHDT and YYEEEE. CDR3 length equals 16 residues. Here the CDR3 reads CASSLSVLAGVGELFF. The CDR3 coding sequence is TGTGCCAGCAGCTTGTCGGTACTAGCGGGAGTCGGGGAGCTGTTTTTT.

The CDR3 protein is CASSLGDRPFYEQYF. The CDR3 nucleotides are TGTGCCAGCAGCTTAGGGGACAGACCCTTCTACGAGCAGTACTTC. V and J are TRBV5-6 and TRBJ2-7; 7 nucleotides line up with TRBD1. The CDR3 totals 15 residues. Losses at the gene ends were 2 bases for V and 3 bases for J; bases not matched to a gene: 8. Germline-derived CDR1 and CDR2 are SGHDT and YYEEEE.

The chain joins TRBV7-2 to TRBJ2-5; the match to TRBD1 covers 7 bases. The CDR3 has 15 residues. Looked up from germline, CDR1 is SGHTA and CDR2 is FQGNSA. With V trimmed by 1 base and J by 5 bases, 7 bases remained unmatched. The CDR3 DNA reads as TGTGCCAGCAGCTTAGTGGGACAGTTGAGCGAGACCCAGTACTTC. Translation gives CASSLVGQLSETQYF.

This rearrangement joins TRBV3-1 (or the pseudogene TRBV3-2) to TRBJ1-6; 8 bases are a match to TRBD1. V dropped 0 bases and J dropped 8; count of bases not matched to a gene: 6. The CDR3 sequence is 16 residues long. The germline V gene encodes CDR1 LGHDT and CDR2 YNNKEL (reference sequence). CDR3 loop: CASSQEDRVSYSPLHF. CDR3 DNA: TGTGCCAGCAGCCAAGAGGACAGGGTGAGTTATTCACCCCTCCACTTT.

The chain couples TRBV11-3 to TRBJ1-1; D call uncertain. Germline V gene lookup returns CDR1 SGHNT and CDR2 YENEEA. Trimming shortened V by 1 base and J by 7 bases, and 7 bases separated the two germline ends. CDR3 size: 12 residues. The CDR3 sequence is CASSLVAGEAFF. For the CDR3, the DNA is TGTGCCAGCAGCTTAGTGGCAGGTGAAGCTTTCTTT.

This chain links TRBV3-1 (or the pseudogene TRBV3-2) with TRBJ1-3; D gene uncertain. This CDR3 has 16 residues. Between the trimmed V and J ends, which lost 4 bases and 4 bases, there was a span of 17 bases. Germline V lookup: CDR1 LGHDT, CDR2 YNNKEL (reference sequence). The CDR3 is CASSLEGPGFGNTIYF. The CDR3 nucleotides are TGTGCCAGCAGCCTGGAAGGGCCGGGGTTCGGAAACACCATATATTTT.

This chain uses TRBV19 with TRBJ2-1, with D uncertain. Germline CDR1 reads LNHDA; CDR2 reads SQIVND (reference sequence). The V gene lost 10 bases and the J gene lost 0 bases, with 13 bases spanning the gap. The CDR3 is 14 amino acids. CDR3 nucleotide sequence: TGTGCCACCACTACCCCCAGCTCCTACAATGAGCAGTTCTTC. The encoded protein is CATTTPSSYNEQFF.

The chain combines TRBV9 with TRBJ1-3, with 9 bases fitting TRBD1. Germline-derived CDR1 and CDR2 are SGDLS and YYNGEE. The CDR3 length is 16 residues. V lost 4 bases to trimming and J lost 4 bases; unmatched junction nucleotides: 9. CDR3 in amino acids: CASSLWDRDSGNTIYF. The DNA of the CDR3 is TGTGCCAGCAGCTTGTGGGACAGGGATTCCGGAAACACCATATATTTT.

The chain has TRBV4-3 and TRBJ2-2; D perhaps matches TRBD2 (5 bases). Trimming left V 0 bases short and J 1 base short, with 9 bases between. There are 16 residues in the CDR3. Germline CDR1 LGHNA, CDR2 YSLEER. CDR3 region: CASSQDLALNTGELFF. The CDR3, as DNA: TGCGCCAGCAGCCAAGATCTAGCACTGAACACCGGGGAGCTGTTTTTT.

The V gene is TRBV11-2, the J gene TRBJ1-1; TRBD1 is a possible D gene (6 bases). This CDR3 comprises 13 residues. CDR1 SGHAT and CDR2 FQNNGV come from the germline V gene. V was trimmed by 0 bases and J by 4 bases, leaving 6 bases between them. The chain's CDR3 is CASSLEGGTEAFF. CDR3 DNA: TGTGCCAGCAGCTTAGAAGGGGGCACTGAAGCTTTCTTT.

Only a few counts were recorded for this clone. The CDR3 DNA reads TGTGCCAGCAGCTTGGGTGGGCCGTCGAGTGGGGAGCAGTACTTC. Translated: CASSLGGPSSGEQYF. The V and J genes are TRBV5-6 and TRBJ2-7; D unclear. The CDR3 length is 15 residues. The V gene's germline CDR1 is SGHDT and CDR2 YYEEEE. V lost 0 bases and J lost 7, with 17 bases in between.

The chain has TRBV27 and TRBJ1-2; D is perhaps TRBD1 (6 bases). CDR1 MNHEY and CDR2 SMNVEV come from the germline V gene (reference sequence). The V gene lost 3 bases and the J gene lost 5 bases, with 16 bases spanning the gap. The CDR3 has 15 residues. The CDR3 loop is CASSLTPGTKYGYTF. The DNA of the CDR3 is TGTGCCAGCAGTTTGACCCCCGGGACAAAATATGGCTACACCTTC.

About this clone: Other DNA sequences in this sample translate to the same CDR3. J is TRBJ1-1 and V is TRBV5-1; weak D call: TRBD1 (5 bases). V lost 0 bases and J lost 1, with 7 bases in between. Germline CDR1 and CDR2: SGHRS and YFSETQ. This CDR3 comprises 14 residues. Written as DNA, the CDR3 is TGCGCCAGCAGCTTGGAGGGGCGGAACACTGAAGCTTTCTTT. Its protein product is CASSLEGRNTEAFF.

The rearrangement links TRBV3-1 (or the pseudogene TRBV3-2) to TRBJ2-5; tentatively, D is TRBD1 (5 bases). Looked up from germline, CDR1 is LGHDT and CDR2 is YNNKEL (reference sequence). The ends were cut back, 3 bases at V and 5 bases at J, with 16 bases in the middle. CDR3 length: 15 amino acids. The CDR3 spells CASSQVFRVVETQYF. The CDR3 nucleotides read TGTGCCAGCAGCCAGGTCTTCAGGGTGGTGGAGACCCAGTACTTC.

V and J are TRBV19 and TRBJ2-7; D may be TRBD1 (6 bases). The CDR3 runs 13 residues. V was trimmed by 7 bases and J by 4 bases, leaving 14 bases between them. Per germline, CDR1 LNHDA and CDR2 SQIVND (reference sequence). DNA of the CDR3: TGTGCCAGTATAGGGGGACATCCTTACGAGCAGTACTTC. It translates to CASIGGHPYEQYF.